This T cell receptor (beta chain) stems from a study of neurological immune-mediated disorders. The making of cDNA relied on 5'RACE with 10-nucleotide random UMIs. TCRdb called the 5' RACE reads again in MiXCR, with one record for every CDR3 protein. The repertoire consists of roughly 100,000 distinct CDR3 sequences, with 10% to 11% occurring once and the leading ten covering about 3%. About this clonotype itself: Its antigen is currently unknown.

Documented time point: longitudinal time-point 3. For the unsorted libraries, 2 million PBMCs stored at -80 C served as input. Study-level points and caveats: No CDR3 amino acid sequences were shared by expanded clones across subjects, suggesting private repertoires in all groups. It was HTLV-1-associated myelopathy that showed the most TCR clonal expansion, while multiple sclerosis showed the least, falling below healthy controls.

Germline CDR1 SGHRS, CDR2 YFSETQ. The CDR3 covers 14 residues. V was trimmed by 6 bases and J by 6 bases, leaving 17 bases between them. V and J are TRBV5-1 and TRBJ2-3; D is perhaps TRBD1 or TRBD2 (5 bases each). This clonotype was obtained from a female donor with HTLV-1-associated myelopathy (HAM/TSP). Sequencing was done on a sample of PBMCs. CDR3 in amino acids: CASTPGLYPDTQYF. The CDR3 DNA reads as TGCGCCAGCACCCCGGGGCTTTACCCGGATACGCAGTATTTT.